This is a list of T cell receptor beta chains from one sample in a study of a mutant IDH1 vaccine in newly diagnosed glioma. Profiling relied on immunoSEQ multiplex PCR, and the TCRdb table lists in-frame clones only, not all of them. The sample holds approximately 21,000 clones, less than 90% seen once. Their recognized antigens are unknown. Sequenced material: PBMCs, taken from a glioma patient whose treatment included an IDH1 peptide vaccine. The receptor source for this set is a middle-aged man with glioma. The CDR3 runs from the conserved cysteine through the conserved F or W. The D gene is left open where the match is weak.

D gene: TRBD2
V gene: TRBV4-3
CDR3 length: 14
CDR3 protein: CASRWTSSTGELFF

D gene: .
V gene: TRBV9
CDR3 length: 15
CDR3 protein: CASSVSTASGNTIYF

D gene: TRBD2
V gene: TRBV5-5
CDR3 length: 15
CDR3 protein: CASRPGGAGANVLTF

D gene: .
V gene: TRBV7-8
CDR3 length: 15
CDR3 protein: CASSFNRDGHNEQFF

D gene: TRBD2
V gene: TRBV9
CDR3 length: 16
CDR3 protein: CASSKTGTSSVNEQFF

D gene: TRBD1
V gene: TRBV9
CDR3 length: 14
CDR3 protein: CASSKGTGNQPQHF

D gene: .
V gene: TRBV6-5
CDR3 length: 14
CDR3 protein: CASSYSPGKGEAFF

D gene: .
V gene: TRBV25-1
CDR3 length: 14
CDR3 protein: CASSPGARTDTQYF

D gene: TRBD1
V gene: TRBV19
CDR3 length: 15
CDR3 protein: CASSIIGQGAYEQYF

D gene: .
V gene: TRBV7-7
CDR3 length: 15
CDR3 protein: CASSPTGRGSYEQYF

D gene: .
V gene: TRBV6-5
CDR3 length: 15
CDR3 protein: CASSYDGGDQEKLFF

D gene: TRBD1
V gene: TRBV6-5
CDR3 length: 14
CDR3 protein: CASSYVQGGQPQHF

D gene: .
V gene: TRBV6-5
CDR3 length: 14
CDR3 protein: CATTEGERRETQYF

D gene: .
V gene: TRBV7-8
CDR3 length: 13
CDR3 protein: CASSSQMNTEAFF

D gene: .
V gene: TRBV7-9
CDR3 length: 15
CDR3 protein: CASSTRNILRDTQYF

D gene: .
V gene: TRBV27
CDR3 length: 18
CDR3 protein: CASSGGCRSLISGNTIYF

D gene: .
V gene: TRBV20-1
CDR3 length: 11
CDR3 protein: CSGQDAYEQYF

D gene: .
V gene: TRBV19
CDR3 length: 11
CDR3 protein: CASIKYTEAFF

D gene: TRBD1
V gene: TRBV7-7
CDR3 length: 15
CDR3 protein: CASSYSGTENTEAFF

D gene: .
V gene: TRBV5-1
CDR3 length: 13
CDR3 protein: CASSLSGEETQYF

D gene: .
V gene: TRBV5-6
CDR3 length: 12
CDR3 protein: CASSLLQETQYF

D gene: TRBD2
V gene: TRBV6-5
CDR3 length: 16
CDR3 protein: CASSWTSGRYTGELFF

D gene: .
V gene: TRBV5-8
CDR3 length: 13
CDR3 protein: CASRPVTKNIQYF

D gene: .
V gene: TRBV18
CDR3 length: 13
CDR3 protein: CASSLSVGNTIYF

D gene: .
V gene: TRBV2
CDR3 length: 14
CDR3 protein: CASSGNRQNTEAFF

D gene: .
V gene: TRBV2
CDR3 length: 15
CDR3 protein: CASTASSRANEKLFF

D gene: .
V gene: TRBV18
CDR3 length: 14
CDR3 protein: CASSKSGLYNEQFF

D gene: .
V gene: TRBV2
CDR3 length: 13
CDR3 protein: CASSAPFTDTQYF

D gene: TRBD1
V gene: TRBV4-1
CDR3 length: 16
CDR3 protein: CASSQDDRGDNTEAFF

D gene: TRBD1
V gene: TRBV29-1
CDR3 length: 14
CDR3 protein: CSVARQGGYTEAFF

D gene: TRBD2
V gene: TRBV5-4
CDR3 length: 15
CDR3 protein: CASSEGLAGDNEQFF

D gene: TRBD2
V gene: TRBV7-9
CDR3 length: 17
CDR3 protein: CASSGTLAGGSSYEQYF

D gene: .
V gene: TRBV19
CDR3 length: 12
CDR3 protein: CASSHGIHEQYF

D gene: .
V gene: TRBV5-1
CDR3 length: 14
CDR3 protein: CASSLAANGETQYF

D gene: TRBD1
V gene: TRBV6-1
CDR3 length: 14
CDR3 protein: CASSERDRDYEQYF

D gene: .
V gene: TRBV10-3
CDR3 length: 11
CDR3 protein: CAISEYYEQYF

D gene: .
V gene: TRBV27
CDR3 length: 12
CDR3 protein: CASSLLGQPQHF

D gene: .
V gene: TRBV7-6
CDR3 length: 13
CDR3 protein: CASSPGTGYGYTF

D gene: .
V gene: TRBV4-2
CDR3 length: 15
CDR3 protein: CASSQAGTPNYGYTF

D gene: TRBD1
V gene: TRBV6-4
CDR3 length: 15
CDR3 protein: CASSGPETGGNTIYF

D gene: .
V gene: TRBV11-3
CDR3 length: 12
CDR3 protein: CASSIGTSEAFF

D gene: .
V gene: TRBV4-1
CDR3 length: 13
CDR3 protein: CASSHPDSYEQYF

D gene: .
V gene: TRBV19
CDR3 length: 12
CDR3 protein: CASSYWNQPQHF

D gene: .
V gene: TRBV21-1
CDR3 length: 13
CDR3 protein: CASNPPPYQPQHF

D gene: .
V gene: TRBV5-6
CDR3 length: 16
CDR3 protein: CASSLDPTGRVNEAFF

D gene: .
V gene: TRBV2
CDR3 length: 13
CDR3 protein: CASSRNRVTEAFF

D gene: .
V gene: TRBV7-3
CDR3 length: 14
CDR3 protein: CASSLRGPTDTQYF

D gene: TRBD1
V gene: TRBV27
CDR3 length: 14
CDR3 protein: CASNPGQADNEQFF

D gene: .
V gene: TRBV12-5
CDR3 length: 13
CDR3 protein: CASGLQGNQPQHF

D gene: .
V gene: TRBV19
CDR3 length: 17
CDR3 protein: CASSPQQGGFAKNIQYF

D gene: .
V gene: TRBV7-9
CDR3 length: 13
CDR3 protein: CASSTPGAYEQYF